This T cell receptor (beta chain) originates from a study of metastatic and nonmetastatic thyroid tumors. As handled by the study authors: What underpinned the distant-metastasis classifier for papillary thyroid cancer was the set of CDR3 differences across clinicopathological groups. MiXCR re-clonotyped the PCR reads for TCRdb. The V and J calls come from TCRdb's annotation, not from the publication. The sample includes over 11,000 clones, around 29% of them seen just once. Nobody among the patients had been given any treatment before thyroid surgery. The sample taken for sequencing was tumor tissue. This TCR derives from a female donor with papillary thyroid cancer or a benign thyroid nodule (not recorded which). Some clones in this sample may be carry-over from other donors' samples.

The CDR3 DNA follows: TGTGCCTGGAGTGTAGTGTCTAACACCGGGGAGCTGTTTTTT. Its translation: CAWSVVSNTGELFF. The gene calls are TRBV30 and TRBJ2-2; no clear D. The V gene's germline CDR1 is GTSNPN and CDR2 SVGIG (reference sequence). V was cut by 0 bases and J by 2 bases, with 7 bases left in between. The CDR3 runs 14 residues. Supplemented by reference TRBV30 and TRBJ2-2, the full variable domain reads SQTIHQWPATLVQPVGSPLSLECTVEGTSNPNLYWYRQAAGRGLQLLFYSVGIGQISSEVPQNLSASRPQDRQFILSSKKLLLSDSGFYLCAWSVVSNTGELFFGEGSRLTVL.